The 27 T cell receptor beta chains listed next were all sequenced from one sample in a study of cytomegalovirus exposure and HLA in healthy donors. Vbeta (60) and Jbeta (13) primers were used in the PCR. Sequencing used immunoSEQ multiplex PCR; TCRdb keeps in-frame clones, though not all of them. The data show about 26,000 clones, 55% to 75% seen once. The sequencing sample was made of PBMCs. The receptors derive from a woman between 50 and 59 years old in good health and CMV-seronegative.

The V gene is TRBV4-2, the J gene TRBJ2-5, with 8 nucleotides matching TRBD1. This CDR3 is built from 16 residues. V trimming: 0 bases; J trimming: 5 bases; junction bases outside the gene matches: 8. The germline V gene has CDR1 LGHNA and CDR2 YNFKEQ. The CDR3 DNA follows: TGTGCCAGCAGCCAAGATACCCAGGGGGCTGGGGAGACCCAGTACTTC. Translation: CASSQDTQGAGETQYF.

The genes are TRBV7-7 and TRBJ1-1; no firm D call. The germline CDR1 and CDR2 sequences are SSHAT and FNYEAQ (reference sequence). Trimming pared 5 bases from V and 0 bases from J, leaving 7 bases between. This CDR3 contains 13 residues. For the CDR3, the DNA is TGTGCCAGCAGCCGTAACTTGAACACTGAAGCTTTCTTT. This encodes CASSRNLNTEAFF.

The chain links TRBV5-1 to TRBJ1-1; D is uncertain. V shed 2 bases and J shed 0 bases, with 23 bases lying between them. The CDR3 contains 19 residues. From germline, CDR1 is SGHRS and CDR2 YFSETQ. CDR3 region: CASSLGPPGSTRMNTEAFF. In nucleotides, the CDR3 is TGCGCCAGCAGCTTAGGCCCACCGGGGTCCACAAGGATGAACACTGAAGCTTTCTTT.

The sample holds a few counts of this clone. The same CDR3 is also encoded by other DNA sequences in this sample. This rearrangement joins TRBV29-1 to TRBJ2-7; TRBD1 agrees at 9 bases. V lost 7 bases and J lost 3; bases outside the gene matches: 4. There are 12 residues in the CDR3. Germline CDR1 and CDR2: SQVTM and ANQGSEA. The CDR3 is CSAGTGIYEQYF. The CDR3 nucleotides are TGCAGCGCTGGGACAGGGATCTACGAGCAGTACTTC.

This clone was counted only a few times. The V gene is TRBV29-1, the J gene TRBJ1-1, with D possibly being TRBD1 (6 bases). Germline CDR1 and CDR2: SQVTM and ANQGSEA. This CDR3 comprises 12 residues. V was trimmed by 6 bases and J by 4 bases, leaving 12 bases between them. The CDR3 coding sequence is TGCAGCGTGGGTCTGGGGGCCACTGAAGCTTTCTTT. Residues: CSVGLGATEAFF.

In its sample, this clone was seen a few times. The chain joins TRBV25-1 to TRBJ2-7, with 10 bases aligning to TRBD1. CDR1 is MGHDK and CDR2 is SYGVNS in the germline V gene. V was clipped by 7 bases and J by 0 bases; unmatched bases: 6. The CDR3 consists of 15 residues. The CDR3 nucleotides are TGTGCCAGCACACCCAGGACAGGGGGCTCCTACGAGCAGTACTTC. This encodes CASTPRTGGSYEQYF.

The chain links TRBV28 to TRBJ2-3, with D uncertain. Germline CDR1 is MDHEN and CDR2 is SYDVKM. V lost 6 bases and J 6 bases, leaving 10 bases between the germline ends. The CDR3 runs to 12 residues. This CDR3 is CASSFSLDTQYF. In DNA, the CDR3 is TGTGCCAGCAGCTTTAGTCTGGATACGCAGTATTTT.

The sample holds a few counts of this clone. This chain joins TRBV1 and TRBJ2-3; the DNA was not used to check the table's D call, TRBD2. TRBV1 is noted as a pseudogene. This CDR3 region has 16 residues. CDR3 coding DNA: TGCACCAGCAGATTTTCAGCGGGAGTTAGCACAGATACGCAGTATTTT. The encoded protein is CTSRFSAGVSTDTQYF.

The rearrangement joins TRBV18 to TRBJ2-2; D remains unclear. Per germline, CDR1 KGHSH and CDR2 LQKENI. CDR3 length: 14 residues. V was pared by 4 bases and J by 5 bases, with 11 bases between. CDR3 nucleotide sequence: TGTGCCAGCTCACTTACGACAAATACCGGGGAGCTGTTTTTT. Protein sequence: CASSLTTNTGELFF.

The chain's CDR3 is CASSLVGTGGTQYF. CDR3 coding DNA: TGTGCCAGCAGCTTAGTGGGGACGGGAGGGACCCAGTACTTC. This chain links TRBV7-6 with TRBJ2-5; 7 nucleotides align to TRBD2. The CDR3 runs 14 residues. V was pared by 1 base and J by 7 bases, with 6 bases of the junction left unmatched. Germline CDR1 reads SGHVS; CDR2 reads FNYEAQ.

The V gene is TRBV27, the J gene TRBJ2-3; tentative D call: TRBD1 (6 bases). V was pared by 7 bases and J by 3 bases, with 8 bases between. CDR1 MNHEY and CDR2 SMNVEV come from the germline V gene (reference sequence). The CDR3 has 12 amino acids. The CDR3 nucleotides are TGTGCCAGCACCCAGGGGACAGATACGCAGTATTTT. Amino acids: CASTQGTDTQYF.

The genes are TRBV25-1 and TRBJ2-1; 11 nucleotides agree with TRBD2. CDR1 and CDR2 from the germline V gene are MGHDK and SYGVNS. The ends lost 7 bases at V and 9 bases at J; junction bases unmatched: 8. The CDR3 loop spans 14 amino acids. CDR3 sequence (DNA): TGTGCCAGCAAGGGAACTAGCGGGAGCGTTGAGCAGTTCTTC. Its translation is CASKGTSGSVEQFF.

The J gene is TRBJ1-1, the V gene TRBV6-5; 7 nucleotides align to TRBD1. The V and J ends lost 6 bases and 8 bases, in that order; junction bases with no gene match: 6. CDR1 is MNHEY, CDR2 SVGAGI, per germline. The CDR3 has 12 residues. The CDR3 here is CASRTTGAEAFF. The DNA for the CDR3 is TGTGCCAGCAGGACTACAGGGGCCGAAGCTTTCTTT.

The J gene is TRBJ2-1, the V gene TRBV2; 11 nucleotides align to TRBD2. This CDR3 is built from 17 residues. The V segment lost 3 bases and the J segment 4 bases; nucleotides outside the gene matches: 8. From germline, CDR1 is SNHLY and CDR2 FYNNEI. CDR3 residues: CASSERASGGRYNEQFF. The CDR3 DNA reads as TGTGCCAGCAGTGAGAGGGCTAGCGGGGGGAGATACAATGAGCAGTTCTTC.

The rearrangement links TRBV25-1 to TRBJ2-1, with 11 positions matching TRBD2. This CDR3 is 14 amino acids long. The germline V gene has CDR1 MGHDK and CDR2 SYGVNS. V lost 6 bases, J lost 9 bases, and 7 bases stayed unmatched. The CDR3 loop is CASRPSGGSGEQFF. DNA for the CDR3: TGTGCCAGCAGGCCTAGCGGGGGGTCAGGTGAGCAGTTCTTC.

The chain carries TRBV27 and TRBJ2-3; D gene unclear. CDR1 and CDR2 from the germline V gene are MNHEY and SMNVEV (reference sequence). This CDR3 region has 13 residues. The V and J ends lost 6 bases and 8 bases respectively, with 15 bases between them. The CDR3: CASSQVRQGTQYF. The CDR3 bases are TGTGCCAGCAGCCAGGTACGGCAAGGTACGCAGTATTTT.

V usage is TRBV5-1 and J usage is TRBJ1-1; perhaps TRBD1 as D (6 bases). CDR1 is SGHRS and CDR2 is YFSETQ in the germline V gene. The CDR3 spans 14 residues. The V end was cut by 5 bases, the J end by 2 bases, with 13 bases between. The DNA for the CDR3 is TGCGCCAGCAGTCGACAGGTCGATAACACTGAAGCTTTCTTT. Amino acid sequence: CASSRQVDNTEAFF.

The V call is TRBV10-3, the J call TRBJ2-1; 10 positions match TRBD2. Trimming removed 2 bases from V and 2 bases from J; junction bases left unmatched: 9. This CDR3 spans 18 amino acids. Germline CDR1 and CDR2: ENHRY and SYGVKD. Here the CDR3 reads CAISEPELAGGPYNEQFF. CDR3 bases: TGTGCCATCAGTGAGCCGGAGTTAGCGGGAGGCCCCTACAATGAGCAGTTCTTC.

The chain uses TRBV4-1 and TRBJ1-4, with 9 bases identical to TRBD1. The CDR3 is made up of 15 amino acids. Germline-derived CDR1 and CDR2 are MGHRA and YSYEKL. V was pared by 5 bases and J by 6 bases, with 7 bases of the junction left unmatched. The CDR3 DNA is TGCGCCAGCAGCGCAGGGACAGGGAATTATGAAAAACTGTTTTTT. This gives the protein CASSAGTGNYEKLFF.

The rearrangement uses TRBV19 and TRBJ1-1; 10 bases are a match to TRBD1. Germline CDR1 LNHDA, CDR2 SQIVND (reference sequence). V gave up 5 bases and J gave up 5 bases; unmatched junction bases: 8. The CDR3 is made up of 15 amino acids. The CDR3 loop is CASSVMTGGRTEAFF. The CDR3 region has the DNA TGTGCCAGTAGTGTTATGACAGGGGGCCGAACTGAAGCTTTCTTT. The full variable domain, rest sourced from reference TRBV19 and TRBJ1-1, is DGGITQSPKYLFRKEGQNVTLSCEQNLNHDAMYWYRQDPGQGLRLIYYSQIVNDFQKGDIAEGYSVSREKKESFPLTVTSAQKNPTAFYLCASSVMTGGRTEAFFGQGTRLTVV.

This clone was recorded once. At one of its ends the junction is not consistent with the germline gene, which may arise from a read error. This rearrangement joins TRBV7-7 to TRBJ2-2; D remains ambiguous. The CDR3 extends over 13 amino acids. From germline, CDR1 is SSHAT and CDR2 FNYEAQ (reference sequence). The CDR3: CASSLVGSGELFF. The DNA of the CDR3 is TGTGCTAGCAGCTTAGTCGGTTCCGGGGAGCTGTTTTTT.

V gene TRBV7-9 combines with J gene TRBJ2-1; 7 bases line up with TRBD1. This CDR3 comprises 15 residues. Germline loops: CDR1 SEHNR, CDR2 FQNEAQ (reference sequence). The junction had 7 bases not matched to a gene; V was cut back by 1 base and J by 7 bases. CDR3 protein: CASSLEGGLGNEQFF. The DNA of the CDR3 is TGTGCCAGCAGCTTAGAAGGGGGCCTGGGGAATGAGCAGTTCTTC.

In DNA form, the CDR3 reads TGTGCCAGCAGCCCCAGGACAGGGGCGGTTACTGAAGCTTTCTTT. Translation: CASSPRTGAVTEAFF. The rearrangement links TRBV13 to TRBJ1-1; 9 bases match TRBD1. Trimming removed 5 bases from V and 5 bases from J; junction bases left unmatched: 9. Germline V gene sequence: CDR1 PRHDT, CDR2 FYEKMQ (reference sequence). This CDR3 comprises 15 residues.

V and J are TRBV11-3 and TRBJ2-7; D is unresolved. This CDR3 is built from 14 residues. Germline V gives CDR1 SGHNT, CDR2 YENEEA. The V end was cut by 1 base, the J end by 1 base, with 8 bases between. The CDR3 DNA follows: TGTGCCAGCAGCTTAGGGGCAGAATCCTACGAGCAGTACTTC. Its translation: CASSLGAESYEQYF.

The CDR3 region is CASSEYGAGTEAFF. The CDR3 nucleotides read TGTGCCAGCAGTGAATATGGGGCGGGGACTGAAGCTTTCTTT. The chain is built from TRBV25-1 and TRBJ1-1; possibly TRBD1 for D (5 bases). This CDR3 contains 14 residues. Germline V gene sequence: CDR1 MGHDK, CDR2 SYGVNS. Trimming stripped 0 bases from V and 5 bases from J, with 10 bases between. Supplemented by reference TRBV25-1 and TRBJ1-1, the full variable domain reads EADIYQTPRYLVIGTGKKITLECSQTMGHDKMYWYQQDPGMELHLIHYSYGVNSTEKGDLSSESTVSRIRTEHFPLTLESARPSHTSQYLCASSEYGAGTEAFFGQGTRLTVV.

The V and J genes are TRBV18 and TRBJ2-1; 14 bases match TRBD2. The germline V gene has CDR1 KGHSH and CDR2 LQKENI. With V trimmed by 6 bases and J by 9 bases, 7 bases remained unmatched. This CDR3 comprises 15 residues. The CDR3 DNA sequence: TGTGCCAGCTCCACGGGACTAGCGGGAGTGGGTGAGCAGTTCTTC. This encodes CASSTGLAGVGEQFF.

The rearrangement links TRBV29-1 to TRBJ1-1; D might be TRBD1 (6 bases). The CDR3 length is 14 residues. CDR1 and CDR2 from the germline V gene are SQVTM and ANQGSEA. Trimming shortened V by 5 bases and J by 3 bases, and 16 bases separated the two germline ends. The CDR3, as DNA: TGCAGCGTTCCCGAGGCGGGGGCGGACACTGAAGCTTTCTTT. It specifies CSVPEAGADTEAFF.